This T cell receptor (beta chain) was documented in a study of identical twins. Study-wide results and limits: Out-of-frame alpha sequences common to twins exhibited a surplus of low generation probability.

CDR1 is MNHEY, CDR2 SMNVEV, per germline (reference sequence). The CDR3 extends over 14 amino acids. This clonotype turned up a few times. As yet, its antigen is unknown. From the 5' RACE reads, TCRdb called clonotypes with MiXCR, one entry per CDR3 protein. The sample records some 1,600,000 distinct CDR3 sequences, around 33% being singletons. The donors were all healthy and Caucasian. V is TRBV27 and J is TRBJ2-1; D might be TRBD2 (6 bases). The end of the DNA fits TRBJ2-7 better, so the J call may be wrong. The source is a newborn girl in good health. Sequences were obtained from cord blood. DNA of the CDR3: TGTGCCAGCAGTTTATCTGGTTTGGGGGGTGAGCAGTACTTC. It codes for CASSLSGLGGEQYF.